The clone carrying this TCR beta chain showed up just a few times. Other DNA sequences within the sample encode an identical CDR3. The data stem from a study of blood T cell repertoires in COVID-19. Repertoires were generated with immunoSEQ multiplex PCR, while TCRdb's copy carries only in-frame clones and drops some. This sample has around 170,000 clones; 88% occur once, and the top ten carry roughly 26%. Germline V gene data show CDR1 as SNHLY and CDR2 as FYNNEI. CDR3 length: 14 amino acids. Trimming pared 6 bases from V and 1 base from J, leaving 10 bases between. The source is a man aged 55 to 70 with acute or convalescent COVID-19. Material: peripheral blood. The J gene is TRBJ1-3, the V gene TRBV2; a possible D gene is TRBD1 (5 bases). The CDR3 sequence: CASSGGGSGNTIYF. Written as DNA, the CDR3 is TGTGCCAGCAGCGGGGGTGGGTCTGGAAACACCATATATTTT.